This TCR beta chain was observed in a study of T cell repertoires in cytomegalovirus infection. Study summary: The study used recently identified HLA-C-restricted and well-studied HLA-B-restricted CMV epitopes. Matching HLA type, along with CMV infection, was indicated by public TCR beta signatures. General study results and limits: The ex vivo response was dominated by HLA-C-restricted CMV-specific TCR beta clonotypes.

One entry per CDR3 protein results from TCRdb running MiXCR on the reads. The repertoire includes about 570,000 distinct CDR3 sequences, 40% of them detected once, and 40% to 60% sits in the top ten. On this clonotype: Its antigen is still unknown.

CDR3 length equals 15 residues. CDR1 is MNHEY and CDR2 is SVGEGT in the germline V gene. V dropped 6 bases and J dropped 4; count of bases not matched to a gene: 7. The material was cultured PBMCs, obtained from culture after CMV antigen stimulation. The receptor's source is a human donor in good health (CMV status not recorded). Some clones in this sample may be carry-over from other donors' samples. This rearrangement joins TRBV6-2 or TRBV6-3 to TRBJ2-1, with 9 bases fitting TRBD2. The CDR3 is CASSRRREGYNEQFF. The CDR3, as DNA: TGTGCCAGCAGCAGGAGGCGGGAGGGGTACAATGAGCAGTTCTTC.